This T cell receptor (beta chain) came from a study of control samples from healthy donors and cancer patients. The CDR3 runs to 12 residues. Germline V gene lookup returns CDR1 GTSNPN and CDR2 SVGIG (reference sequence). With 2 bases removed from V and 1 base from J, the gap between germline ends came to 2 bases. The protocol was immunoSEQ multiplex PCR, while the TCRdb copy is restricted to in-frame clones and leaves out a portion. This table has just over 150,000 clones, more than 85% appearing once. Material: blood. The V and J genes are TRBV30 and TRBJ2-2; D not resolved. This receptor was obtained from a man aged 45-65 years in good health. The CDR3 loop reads CAWSQNTGELFF. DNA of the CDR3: TGTGCCTGGAGTCAGAACACCGGGGAGCTGTTTTTT.